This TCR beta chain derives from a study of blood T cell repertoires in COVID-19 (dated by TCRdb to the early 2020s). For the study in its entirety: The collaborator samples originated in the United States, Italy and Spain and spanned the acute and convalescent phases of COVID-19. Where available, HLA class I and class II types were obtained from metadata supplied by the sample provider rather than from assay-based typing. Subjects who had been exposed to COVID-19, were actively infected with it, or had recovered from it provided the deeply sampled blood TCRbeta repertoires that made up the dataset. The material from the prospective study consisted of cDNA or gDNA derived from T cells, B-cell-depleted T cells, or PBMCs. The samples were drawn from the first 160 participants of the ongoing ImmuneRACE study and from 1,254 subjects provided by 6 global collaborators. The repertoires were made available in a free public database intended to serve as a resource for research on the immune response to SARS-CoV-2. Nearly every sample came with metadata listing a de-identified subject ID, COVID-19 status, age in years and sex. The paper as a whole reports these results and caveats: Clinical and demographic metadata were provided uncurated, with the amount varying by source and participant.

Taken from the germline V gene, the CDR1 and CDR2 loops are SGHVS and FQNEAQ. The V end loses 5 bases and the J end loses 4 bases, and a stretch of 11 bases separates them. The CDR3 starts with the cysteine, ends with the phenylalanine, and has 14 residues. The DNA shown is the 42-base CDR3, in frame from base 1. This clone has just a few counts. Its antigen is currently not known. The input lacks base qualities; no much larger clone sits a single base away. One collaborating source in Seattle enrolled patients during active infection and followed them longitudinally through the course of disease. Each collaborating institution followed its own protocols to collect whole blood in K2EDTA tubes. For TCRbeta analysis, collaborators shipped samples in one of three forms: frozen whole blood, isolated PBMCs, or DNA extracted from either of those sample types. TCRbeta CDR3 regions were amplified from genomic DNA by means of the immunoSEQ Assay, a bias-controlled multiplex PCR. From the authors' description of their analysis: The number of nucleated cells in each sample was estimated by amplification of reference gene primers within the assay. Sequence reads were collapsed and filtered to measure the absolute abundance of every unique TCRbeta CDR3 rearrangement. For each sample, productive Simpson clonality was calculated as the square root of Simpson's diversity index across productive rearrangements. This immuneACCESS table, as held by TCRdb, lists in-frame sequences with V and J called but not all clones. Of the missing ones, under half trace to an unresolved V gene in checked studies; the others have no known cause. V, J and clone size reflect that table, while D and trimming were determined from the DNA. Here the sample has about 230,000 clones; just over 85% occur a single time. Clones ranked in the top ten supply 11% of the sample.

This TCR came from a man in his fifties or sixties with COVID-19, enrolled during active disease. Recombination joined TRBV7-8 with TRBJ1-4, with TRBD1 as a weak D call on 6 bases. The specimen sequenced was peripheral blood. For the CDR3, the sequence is CASSRGQLNEKLFF. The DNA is TGTGCCAGCAGCCGAGGACAGCTTAATGAAAAACTGTTTTTT.